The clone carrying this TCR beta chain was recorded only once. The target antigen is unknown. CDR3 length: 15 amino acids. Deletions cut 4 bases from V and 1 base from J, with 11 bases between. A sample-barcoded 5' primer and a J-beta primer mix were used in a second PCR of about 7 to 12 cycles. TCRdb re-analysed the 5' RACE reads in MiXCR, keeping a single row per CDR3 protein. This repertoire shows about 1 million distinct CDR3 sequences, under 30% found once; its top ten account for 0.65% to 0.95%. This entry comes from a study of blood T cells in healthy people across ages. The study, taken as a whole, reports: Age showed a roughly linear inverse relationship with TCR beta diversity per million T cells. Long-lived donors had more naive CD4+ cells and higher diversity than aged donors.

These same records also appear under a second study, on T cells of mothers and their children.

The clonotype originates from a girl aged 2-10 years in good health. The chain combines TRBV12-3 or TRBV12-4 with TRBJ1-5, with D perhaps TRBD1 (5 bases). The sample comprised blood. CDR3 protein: CASSSGAESNQPQHF. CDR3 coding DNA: TGTGCCAGCAGTTCCGGGGCGGAAAGCAATCAGCCCCAGCATTTT.